This TCR beta chain was sequenced in a study of low-dose radiotherapy and immunotherapy resistance in tumors. Study-level background: A dose of 1 Gy per fraction every two weeks went to Cohort 2, totaling 13 Gy over 26 weeks. Intravenous cyclophosphamide 200 mg/m2 was given every two weeks, one day before radiation and immunotherapy.

Many counts were recorded for this clonotype. V lost 5 bases, J lost 0 bases, and 19 bases lay in between. CDR3 length equals 17 residues. Germline-derived CDR1 and CDR2 are MDHEN and SYDVKM. With TRAV- and TRBV-specific primers, first-strand cDNA was made, covering the alpha and beta chains. With a V-primer adapter and a constant-region primer, TCRs were amplified for 20 to 25 PCR cycles. Isolated mRNA underwent amplification by in vitro transcription. TCRdb redid the calling of the reads with MiXCR, one entry per CDR3 protein. The sample contains approximately 70,000 distinct CDR3 sequences, roughly 30% of which appear only once. Time point denoted: before trial treatment.

The genes are TRBV28 and TRBJ1-2, with a weak D call TRBD1 (6 bases). The sequencing used PBMCs, collected before treatment. The receptor was derived from a female donor with ovarian cancer. CDR3 nucleotide sequence: TGTGCCAGCAGTGGGGAGAACAAGGGGGTACCTAACTATGGCTACACCTTC. Its translation is CASSGENKGVPNYGYTF.